Shown below are 14 T cell receptor beta chains from a single sample sequenced in a study of T cells in Graves' hyperthyroidism and ophthalmopathy (dated by TCRdb to about 2019). The library was produced with multiplex PCR. TCRdb lists the instrument as Illumina HiSeq 2000. Amplification of TCR beta CDR3 regions was carried out from RNA transcripts. For the first round of RT-PCR on the TCR CDR3, the HTBI primer set was used together with the Qiagen OneStep RT-PCR kit. In TCRdb, the public reads were trimmed at Q25 with fastp and aligned with MiXCR, with productive beta chains retained. Rows are combined by CDR3 protein, so each entry shows the most common genes and DNA. The sample data list 500,000 to 600,000 distinct CDR3 sequences, and 35% to 55% of these were observed just once. Around 7.7% of the sample belongs to the ten largest clones. The material sequenced was peripheral blood or thyroid tissue (not recorded which). These TCRs come from a woman between 18 and 29 years old with Graves' hyperthyroidism.

This clonotype was seen more than once but under ten times. The chain couples TRBV9 to TRBJ2-3, with 12 bases matching TRBD2. This CDR3 contains 16 residues. The germline V gene encodes CDR1 SGDLS and CDR2 YYNGEE. V lost 4 bases and J lost 2; bases outside the gene matches: 5. This CDR3 reads CASSKRTSGNTDTQYF. The CDR3 DNA follows: TGTGCCAGCAGCAAAAGGACTAGCGGGAACACAGATACGCAGTATTTT.

In the case of this clonotype: An end of the junction differs from the germline gene, which may be a read error. The chain has TRBV10-3 and TRBJ1-1; D call uncertain. The CDR3 extends over 15 amino acids. Germline V gene sequence: CDR1 ENHRY, CDR2 SYGVKD. As DNA, the CDR3 is TGTGCCGTCAGTGGCGGCTCGTCCTCCTACAATGAGCAGTTCTTT. Translated: CAVSGGSSSYNEQFF.

In its sample, this clonotype was seen many times. This chain joins TRBV7-8 and TRBJ1-2; D not resolved. There are 12 residues in the CDR3. Germline CDR1 is SGHVS and CDR2 is FQNEAQ. Trimming shortened V by 5 bases and J by 5 bases, and 9 bases separated the two germline ends. In DNA form, the CDR3 reads TGTGCCAGCAGCCCAGTACCGTATGGCTACACCTTC. Protein product: CASSPVPYGYTF.

This clonotype was picked up many times. This chain links TRBV12-3 or TRBV12-4 with TRBJ1-5; 10 bases agree with TRBD1. The CDR3 spans 14 residues. V lost 7 bases to trimming and J lost 5 bases; unmatched junction nucleotides: 5. As DNA, the CDR3 is TGTGCCAGCACTCGACAGGGGGCGTATCAGCCCCAGCATTTT. It is translated as CASTRQGAYQPQHF.

The V gene is TRBV24-1, the J gene TRBJ2-5, with TRBD1 matching over 7 bases. This CDR3 has 15 residues. Trimming cost V 6 bases and J 4 bases; bases outside gene matches: 10. Germline CDR1 and CDR2: KGHDR and SFDVKD. The CDR3 coding sequence is TGTGCCACCAGTCAAGTGAGGGGGCGCAGAGAGACCCAGTACTTC. It codes for CATSQVRGRRETQYF.

This sequence joins TRBV20-1 and TRBJ2-3, with TRBD2 as a possible D gene (6 bases). The V end was cut by 6 bases, the J end by 2 bases, with 15 bases between. The germline CDR1 and CDR2 sequences are DFQATT and SNEGSKA (reference sequence). The CDR3 runs to 14 residues. CDR3 in DNA: TGCAGTGCAAAAGAGCGGAGGGACACAGATACGCAGTATTTT. Residues: CSAKERRDTDTQYF.

This clonotype was found a few times. The chain has TRBV18 and TRBJ1-5, with a possible D match to TRBD1 (5 bases). CDR3 length: 15 amino acids. The germline CDR1 and CDR2 sequences are KGHSH and LQKENI. Trimming shortened V by 5 bases and J by 3 bases, and 14 bases separated the two germline ends. The CDR3 spells CASSYNRDANQPQHF. The CDR3 bases are TGTGCCAGCTCATACAACCGGGACGCCAATCAGCCCCAGCATTTT. Full variable domain (rest looked up from reference TRBV18 and TRBJ1-5): NAGVMQNPRHLVRRRGQEARLRCSPMKGHSHVYWYRQLPEEGLKFMVYLQKENIIDESGMPKERFSAEFPKEGPSILRIQQVVRGDSAAYFCASSYNRDANQPQHFGDGTRLSIL.

As concerns this clonotype: A read error is possible here, since a much larger clone lies one base away. This rearrangement joins TRBV6-5 to TRBJ1-6; 7 positions match TRBD1. The germline V gene has CDR1 MNHEY and CDR2 SVGAGI. The CDR3 covers 16 residues. The CDR3 coding sequence is TGTGCCAGCAGTCGACAGGGCAGCTCCCATAATTCACCCCTCCACTTT. The encoded protein is CASSRQGSSHNSPLHF.

This clonotype was detected only a few times. This chain joins TRBV12-3 or TRBV12-4 and TRBJ1-1; the D gene is possibly TRBD1 (6 bases). The CDR3 has 13 residues. V was trimmed by 7 bases and J by 3 bases, leaving 12 bases between them. CDR3 residues: CASKLQGYTEAFF. For the CDR3, the DNA is TGTGCCAGCAAACTTCAGGGGTACACTGAAGCTTTCTTT.

As concerns this clonotype: A much bigger clone sits one base away, suggesting this may be a read error. The rearrangement joins TRBV10-3 to TRBJ2-2; D unclear. V was pared by 11 bases and J by 6 bases, with 16 bases between. CDR1 is ENHRY, CDR2 SYGVKD, per germline. There are 13 residues in the CDR3. The chain's CDR3 is CAGSPDQPGELFF. CDR3 coding DNA: TGTGCCGGCAGCCCTGACCAACCCGGGGAGCTGTTTTTT.

The genes are TRBV7-8 and TRBJ2-7; D ambiguous. The germline V gene encodes CDR1 SGHVS and CDR2 FQNEAQ. Trimming shortened V by 3 bases and J by 0 bases, and 9 bases separated the two germline ends. The CDR3 has 14 amino acids. The CDR3 DNA reads as TGTGCCAGCAGCTTTTCGGGCATCTCCTACGAGCAGTACTTC. Amino acids: CASSFSGISYEQYF.

V usage is TRBV7-3 and J usage is TRBJ2-7; 8 nucleotides align to TRBD1. Germline trimming cut 2 bases from V and 7 bases from J; bases unmatched to any gene: 10. Germline lookup yields CDR1 SGHTA and CDR2 FQGTGA. CDR3 length equals 15 residues. The DNA of the CDR3 is TGTGCCAGCAGCTTAGTCACAGGGGGAGGTTATGAGCAGTACTTC. Encoded protein: CASSLVTGGGYEQYF.

Note on this clonotype: This may come from a read error, since a much larger clone is one base off. DNA for the CDR3: TGTGCCAGCAGCGCCCCCGGGACTAGCGTATACACCGGGGAGCAGTTTTTT. Its protein product is CASSAPGTSVYTGEQFF. This chain connects TRBV7-9 to TRBJ2-2; 10 bases line up with TRBD2. The CDR3 loop spans 17 amino acids. Germline V gene sequence: CDR1 SEHNR, CDR2 FQNEAQ (reference sequence).

This clonotype was counted ten times or more. Here the CDR3 reads CATSRRQGDQPQHF. CDR3 DNA sequence: TGTGCCACCAGCAGAAGACAGGGCGATCAGCCCCAGCATTTT. V usage is TRBV15 and J usage is TRBJ1-5; TRBD1 matches 7 bases. The germline V gene has CDR1 LNHNV and CDR2 YYDKDF (reference sequence). This CDR3 is 14 amino acids long. V shed 2 bases, J shed 5 bases, and the junction held 3 bases outside the gene matches.